The entry that follows covers one TCR beta chain sequence. The sample belongs to a study of blood T cell repertoires in COVID-19. Study information: Whether acute or convalescent, the COVID-19 samples came from the United States, Italy and Spain. PBMCs, B-cell-depleted T cells, or T cells were the source of the cDNA or gDNA that made up the material.

In the original workflow: Estimation of nucleated cell counts relied on the amplification of reference gene primers. Generated by immunoSEQ multiplex PCR, the TCRdb table keeps only in-frame clones and is missing some. That table supplies the V and J calls and clone size; D and trimming were determined from the DNA. The sample lists about 76,000 clones, roughly nine tenths occurring once. Trimming left V 4 bases short and J 4 bases short, with 16 bases between. The CDR3 has 15 amino acids. Germline V gives CDR1 MNHNY, CDR2 SVGAGI (reference sequence). Sequencing was carried out using peripheral blood. The TCR comes from a human donor in a cohort sampled during active COVID-19. The V call is TRBV6-6, the J call TRBJ2-5; the D gene is possibly TRBD2 (6 bases). The CDR3, as DNA: TGTGCCAGCAGTTCATCGGACCGGGGGACAGAGACCCAGTACTTC. It yields the protein CASSSSDRGTETQYF.